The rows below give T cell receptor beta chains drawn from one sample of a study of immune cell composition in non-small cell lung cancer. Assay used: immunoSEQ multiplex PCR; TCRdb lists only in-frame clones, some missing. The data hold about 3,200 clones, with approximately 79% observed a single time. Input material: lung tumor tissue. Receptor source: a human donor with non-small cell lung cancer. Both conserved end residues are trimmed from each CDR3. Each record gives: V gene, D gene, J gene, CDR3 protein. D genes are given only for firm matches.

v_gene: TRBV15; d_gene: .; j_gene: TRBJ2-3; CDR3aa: ATSRDLGTRTDTQY
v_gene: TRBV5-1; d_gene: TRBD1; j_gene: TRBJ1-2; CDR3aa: ASSLGAVPGQGYYGYT
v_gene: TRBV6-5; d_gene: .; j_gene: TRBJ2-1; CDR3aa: ASSYVTRGEQF
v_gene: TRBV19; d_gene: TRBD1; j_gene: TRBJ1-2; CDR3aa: ASSSSDRGRLS
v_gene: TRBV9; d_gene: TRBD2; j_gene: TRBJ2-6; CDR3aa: ASSDGGAGANVLT
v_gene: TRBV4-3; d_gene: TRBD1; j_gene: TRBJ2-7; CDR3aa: ASSQDGTGGSEQY
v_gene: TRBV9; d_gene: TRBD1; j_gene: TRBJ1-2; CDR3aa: ASSTEGTGGSYGYT
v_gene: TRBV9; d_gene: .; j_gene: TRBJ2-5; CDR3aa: ASSVVGGGTGETQY
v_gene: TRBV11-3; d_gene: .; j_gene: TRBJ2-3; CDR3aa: ASSLAPGGTVQY
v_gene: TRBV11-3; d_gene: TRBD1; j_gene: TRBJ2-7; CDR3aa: ASSWQGQTYEQY
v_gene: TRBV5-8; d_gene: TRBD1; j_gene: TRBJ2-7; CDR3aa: ASTLDRGLYEQY
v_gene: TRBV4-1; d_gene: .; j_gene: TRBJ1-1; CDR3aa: ASSQDRGKGTEAF
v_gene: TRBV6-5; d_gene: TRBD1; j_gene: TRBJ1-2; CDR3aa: ASSYATGGSYGYT
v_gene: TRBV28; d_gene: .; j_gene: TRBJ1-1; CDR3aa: ASSPGGRVNTEAF
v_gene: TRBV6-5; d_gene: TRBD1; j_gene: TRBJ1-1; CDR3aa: ASSRRQGTEAF
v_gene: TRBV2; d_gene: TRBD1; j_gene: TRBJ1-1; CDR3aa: ASSRDSGFTEAF